The 28 T cell receptor beta chains given below trace back to one sample, sequenced in a study of radiotherapy plus CTLA-4 blockade in lung cancer. The protocol was immunoSEQ multiplex PCR, while the TCRdb copy is restricted to in-frame clones and leaves out a portion. This sample has roughly 110,000 clones; over 75% occur once, and the top ten carry 2% to 3%. This material consisted of peripheral blood, taken from a patient treated with radiotherapy plus ipilimumab. The receptor set was obtained from a human donor with non-small cell lung cancer that progressed on radiotherapy plus ipilimumab. Some clones in this sample may be carry-over from other donors' samples.

V gene TRBV5-6 combines with J gene TRBJ2-7, with TRBD1 identical over 7 bases. CDR3 length: 13 residues. J gave up 4 bases and V 3 bases, and 4 bases lay outside the gene matches. CDR1 and CDR2 from the germline V gene are SGHDT and YYEEEE. The CDR3 here is CASSSGTEYEQYF. The DNA of the CDR3 is TGTGCCAGCAGCTCGGGGACAGAATACGAGCAGTACTTC.

The rearrangement uses TRBV5-1 and TRBJ1-1; D gene uncertain. Trimming pared 2 bases from V and 6 bases from J, leaving 20 bases between. Germline V gene lookup returns CDR1 SGHRS and CDR2 YFSETQ. The CDR3 contains 16 residues. This CDR3 is CASSLLLGTPGPEAFF. CDR3 sequence (DNA): TGCGCCAGCAGCTTACTACTGGGAACCCCCGGACCTGAAGCTTTCTTT.

The chain has TRBV7-9 and TRBJ1-2; perhaps TRBD1 as D (5 bases). V was clipped by 1 base and J by 2 bases, with 5 bases between them. The CDR3 is made up of 13 amino acids. CDR1 SEHNR and CDR2 FQNEAQ come from the germline V gene (reference sequence). CDR3 sequence (DNA): TGTGCCAGCAGCTTAGGGGGCAACTATGGCTACACCTTC. As protein: CASSLGGNYGYTF.

This clone was observed once. The gene calls are TRBV11-3 and TRBJ2-7, with D possibly TRBD1 on 5 matching bases. Germline values: CDR1 SGHNT, CDR2 YENEEA. The V and J ends lost 5 bases and 6 bases respectively, with 14 bases between them. The CDR3 consists of 13 residues. As DNA, the CDR3 is TGTGCCAGCAGCGGGGCAATCTCGACCGAGCAGTACTTC. It translates to CASSGAISTEQYF.

V and J are TRBV7-2 and TRBJ2-7; 7 positions match TRBD1. Per germline, CDR1 SGHTA and CDR2 FQGNSA. The junction had 5 bases not matched to a gene; V was cut back by 3 bases and J by 3 bases. The CDR3 runs to 14 residues. CDR3 protein: CASSFRQGFYEQYF. The DNA for the CDR3 is TGTGCCAGCAGCTTTAGACAGGGATTCTACGAGCAGTACTTC.

The chain has TRBV19 and TRBJ2-1; 11 bases align to TRBD1. The CDR3 totals 15 residues. Unmatched junction bases numbered 7, after V lost 6 bases and J lost 6 bases. Germline assignment: CDR1 LNHDA and CDR2 SQIVND (reference sequence). CDR3 loop: CASRRGQGVRNEQFF. Written as DNA, the CDR3 is TGTGCCAGTAGGAGGGGACAGGGGGTGCGCAATGAGCAGTTCTTC.

This chain links TRBV5-6 with TRBJ2-5; D might be TRBD1 or TRBD2, each matching 5 bases. The CDR3 has 13 amino acids. The V and J ends lost 4 bases and 4 bases respectively, with 11 bases between them. Germline lookup yields CDR1 SGHDT and CDR2 YYEEEE. The CDR3 region is CASSPGPLETQYF. CDR3 coding DNA: TGTGCCAGCAGCCCGGGACCCCTAGAGACCCAGTACTTC.

V is TRBV27 and J is TRBJ1-1; D unresolved. This CDR3 comprises 14 residues. Trimming pared 3 bases from V and 1 base from J, leaving 9 bases between. Germline values: CDR1 MNHEY, CDR2 SMNVEV (reference sequence). The CDR3: CASSLSMGNTEAFF. CDR3 DNA: TGTGCCAGCAGTTTGAGTATGGGGAACACTGAAGCTTTCTTT.

The CDR3 coding sequence is TGTGCCAGCAGATGGGGGGTGCTGGATACGCAGTATTTT. It translates to CASRWGVLDTQYF. The chain carries TRBV4-2 and TRBJ2-3; a weak D match, TRBD2 (6 bases). The germline V gene has CDR1 LGHNA and CDR2 YNFKEQ. The CDR3 is made up of 13 amino acids. Trimming stripped 6 bases from V and 6 bases from J, with 13 bases between.

J is TRBJ2-5 and V is TRBV11-2; the D gene is possibly TRBD1 (5 bases). Germline V CDR1 and CDR2: SGHAT, FQNNGV. CDR3 length: 14 residues. The germline V and J ends were trimmed by 6 bases and 1 base, with 12 bases remaining between them. The CDR3 nucleotides are TGTGCCAGCAGGCCTCAGGGCTTCCAAGAGACCCAGTACTTC. Its translation: CASRPQGFQETQYF.

V gene TRBV5-1 combines with J gene TRBJ1-5; D gene unclear. With 0 bases removed from V and 5 bases from J, the gap between germline ends came to 12 bases. CDR3 size: 15 residues. In germline, CDR1 is SGHRS, CDR2 YFSETQ. The CDR3 region is CASSLDPNNDQPQHF. CDR3 bases: TGCGCCAGCAGCTTGGACCCTAACAACGATCAGCCCCAGCATTTT.

About this clone itself: Other DNA sequences from this sample encode an identical CDR3 as well. The V call is TRBV5-1, the J call TRBJ2-7; 12 bases align to TRBD2. The germline V gene has CDR1 SGHRS and CDR2 YFSETQ. The CDR3 consists of 21 residues. J was trimmed by 2 bases and V by 0 bases; bases with no gene match: 18. CDR3 sequence: CASSLGSGGRLAGEPPYEQYF. CDR3 DNA sequence: TGCGCCAGCAGCTTGGGATCTGGGGGGCGACTAGCGGGGGAACCGCCCTACGAGCAGTACTTC.

On this clone itself: The conserved phenylalanine or tryptophan is not found at the CDR3 terminus, so this likely reflects a read error. V is TRBV5-1 and J is TRBJ2-7; 8 bases fit TRBD2. With 2 bases clipped from V and 0 bases from J, the junction kept 1 base outside the gene matches. The germline V gene has CDR1 SGHRS and CDR2 YFSETQ. This CDR3 comprises 14 residues. CDR3 DNA sequence: TGCGCCAGCAGCTTTAGCGGGGACTCCTACGAGCAGTACCTC. It encodes CASSFSGDSYEQYL.

V and J are TRBV7-8 and TRBJ1-4; 7 bases agree with TRBD1. V was pared by 5 bases and J by 0 bases, with 6 bases of the junction left unmatched. There are 16 residues in the CDR3. Germline V gene data show CDR1 as SGHVS and CDR2 as FQNEAQ. CDR3 nucleotide sequence: TGTGCCAGCAGCCCCCGGGACAGCTCAACTAATGAAAAACTGTTTTTT. This codes for CASSPRDSSTNEKLFF.

This rearrangement joins TRBV9 to TRBJ2-7, with D unclear. V lost 0 bases and J 5 bases, leaving 12 bases between the germline ends. Germline values: CDR1 SGDLS, CDR2 YYNGEE. The CDR3 sequence is 14 residues long. In DNA form, the CDR3 reads TGTGCCAGCAGCGTAGGGCCACTTAGAGACGAGCAGTACTTC. Translating it yields CASSVGPLRDEQYF.

CDR3 sequence: CASSGEQGITEAFF. The CDR3 DNA sequence: TGTGCCAGCAGTGGTGAACAGGGAATCACTGAAGCTTTCTTT. The chain combines TRBV6-1 with TRBJ1-1; tentatively, D is TRBD1 (6 bases). This CDR3 has 14 amino acids. Germline assignment: CDR1 MNHNS and CDR2 SASEGT. V lost 4 bases to trimming and J lost 4 bases, with 13 bases between them.

The sample holds a few counts of this clone. The chain has TRBV29-1 and TRBJ2-1, with D perhaps being TRBD1 or TRBD2 (5 bases each). From germline, CDR1 is SQVTM and CDR2 ANQGSEA. The CDR3 is 11 residues long. V shed 6 bases and J shed 8 bases, with 11 bases lying between them. This chain's CDR3 is CSVHGGDEQFF. DNA for the CDR3: TGCAGCGTCCATGGGGGTGATGAGCAGTTCTTC.

This clone was observed once. This sequence joins TRBV21-1 and TRBJ1-5; the table gives TRBD1 as D, unverified against the DNA. TRBV21-1 represents a pseudogene. The CDR3 is 16 residues long. DNA for the CDR3: TGTGCCAGCAGCAAAGGGGGGACAGGGTGCAATCAGCCCCAGCATTTT. Amino acids: CASSKGGTGCNQPQHF.

The CDR3 loop is CASSLFGEKLFF. The DNA for the CDR3 is TGTGCCAGCAGCTTGTTTGGGGAAAAACTGTTTTTT. The rearrangement links TRBV5-8 to TRBJ1-4; no clear D gene. The V gene lost 1 base and the J gene lost 8 bases, with 6 bases spanning the gap. The germline V gene encodes CDR1 SGHTS and CDR2 YDEGEE. The length of the CDR3 is 12 residues.

The J gene is TRBJ2-7, the V gene TRBV11-1; a possible D gene is TRBD2 (5 bases). Trimming took 5 bases from V and 6 from J, leaving 8 bases between them. CDR1 and CDR2 from the germline V gene are SGHAT and FQDESV (reference sequence). This CDR3 region has 11 residues. The chain's CDR3 is CASSRTSEQYF. The CDR3 DNA sequence: TGTGCCAGCAGCCGGACTTCCGAGCAGTACTTC. The full variable domain, completed using reference TRBV11-1 and TRBJ2-7, is EAEVAQSPRYKITEKSQAVAFWCDPISGHATLYWYRQILGQGPELLVQFQDESVVDDSQLPKDRFSAERLKGVDSTLKIQPAELGDSAMYLCASSRTSEQYFGPGTRLTVT.

V and J are TRBV5-1 and TRBJ2-2, with a possible D match to TRBD1 (6 bases). Trimming took off 2 bases at V and 2 bases at J, with 7 bases between the two ends. The CDR3 loop spans 14 amino acids. The germline CDR1 and CDR2 sequences are SGHRS and YFSETQ. CDR3 loop: CASSFRGNTGELFF. DNA of the CDR3: TGCGCCAGCAGCTTCAGGGGTAACACCGGGGAGCTGTTTTTT. The whole variable domain, filled in from reference TRBV5-1 and TRBJ2-2, reads KAGVTQTPRYLIKTRGQQVTLSCSPISGHRSVSWYQQTPGQGLQFLFEYFSETQRNKGNFPGRFSGRQFSNSRSEMNVSTLELGDSALYLCASSFRGNTGELFFGEGSRLTVL.

The rearrangement uses TRBV9 and TRBJ2-6, with D maybe TRBD2 (5 bases). Trimming left V 2 bases short and J 0 bases short, with 6 bases between. The germline CDR1 and CDR2 sequences are SGDLS and YYNGEE. The CDR3 consists of 15 residues. The CDR3 here is CASSVRGSGANVLTF. The CDR3 region has the DNA TGTGCCAGCAGCGTTCGGGGCTCTGGGGCCAACGTCCTGACTTTC.

This clone was picked up one time. The chain is built from TRBV5-1 and TRBJ2-3; D unclear. The CDR3 is made up of 16 amino acids. In germline, CDR1 is SGHRS, CDR2 YFSETQ. V lost 2 bases and J lost 1, with 14 bases in between. Here the CDR3 DNA reads TGCGCCAGCAGCTTTTTGGCCCGGACGGGCACAGATACGCAGTATTTT. It codes for CASSFLARTGTDTQYF.

CDR3 nucleotides: TGTGCCTGGAGTGTACAGCCAGTTACGATATATTTT. The encoded protein is CAWSVQPVTIYF. The chain links TRBV30 to TRBJ1-3; no clear D gene. Germline assignment: CDR1 GTSNPN and CDR2 SVGIG (reference sequence). The CDR3 has 12 residues. V shed 0 bases and J shed 13 bases, with 13 bases lying between them.

This chain joins TRBV5-1 and TRBJ1-1; TRBD1 aligns across 11 bases. The V and J ends lost 7 bases and 5 bases, in that order; junction bases with no gene match: 7. This CDR3 is built from 14 residues. Per germline, CDR1 SGHRS and CDR2 YFSETQ. The CDR3 is CASLSGTGGTEAFF. DNA for the CDR3: TGCGCCAGCTTATCGGGGACAGGGGGGACTGAAGCTTTCTTT.

This chain connects TRBV27 to TRBJ1-2, with D possibly being TRBD1 (6 bases). Germline V gene sequence: CDR1 MNHEY, CDR2 SMNVEV (reference sequence). Trimming stripped 6 bases from V and 3 bases from J, with 11 bases between. CDR3 length equals 13 residues. The CDR3 spells CASSSGQYYGYTF. The CDR3 bases are TGTGCCAGCAGCTCGGGACAATACTATGGCTACACCTTC.

This rearrangement joins TRBV5-1 to TRBJ2-1, with 8 positions matching TRBD2. The J segment lost 6 bases and the V segment lost 4 bases, leaving 3 bases of the junction unmatched. Looked up from germline, CDR1 is SGHRS and CDR2 is YFSETQ. CDR3 length: 13 amino acids. The CDR3 sequence: CASSIGLANEQFF. The CDR3, as DNA: TGCGCCAGCAGCATCGGACTAGCCAATGAGCAGTTCTTC.

This chain links TRBV7-2 with TRBJ2-3; D is undetermined. The V end was cut by 0 bases, the J end by 2 bases, with 6 bases between. This CDR3 has 14 residues. Germline V gene sequence: CDR1 SGHTA, CDR2 FQGNSA. CDR3 nucleotides: TGTGCCAGCAGCTTAGCTTTCCACACAGATACGCAGTATTTT. Translated, it gives CASSLAFHTDTQYF. The variable domain in full, completed from reference TRBV7-2 and TRBJ2-3, reads GAGVSQSPSNKVTEKGKDVELRCDPISGHTALYWYRQSLGQGLEFLIYFQGNSAPDKSGLPSDRFSAERTGGSVSTLTIQRTQQEDSAVYLCASSLAFHTDTQYFGPGTRLTVL.